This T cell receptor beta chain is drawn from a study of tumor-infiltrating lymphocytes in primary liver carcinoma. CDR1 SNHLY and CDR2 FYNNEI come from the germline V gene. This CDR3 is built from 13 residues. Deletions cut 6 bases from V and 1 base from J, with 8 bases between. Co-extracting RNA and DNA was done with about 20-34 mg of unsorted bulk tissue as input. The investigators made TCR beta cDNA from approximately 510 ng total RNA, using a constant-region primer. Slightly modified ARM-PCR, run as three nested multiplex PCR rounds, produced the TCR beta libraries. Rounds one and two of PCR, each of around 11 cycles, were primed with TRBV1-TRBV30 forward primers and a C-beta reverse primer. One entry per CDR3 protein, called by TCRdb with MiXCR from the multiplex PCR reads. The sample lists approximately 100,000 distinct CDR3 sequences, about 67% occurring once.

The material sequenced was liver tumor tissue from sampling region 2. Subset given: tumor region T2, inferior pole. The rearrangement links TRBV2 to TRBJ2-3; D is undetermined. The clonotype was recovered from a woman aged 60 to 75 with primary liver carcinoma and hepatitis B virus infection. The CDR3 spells CASRNTRTDTQYF. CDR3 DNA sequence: TGTGCCAGCAGAAATACCCGCACAGATACGCAGTATTTT.